Below, 3 T cell receptor beta chains from the same sample are listed, as sequenced in a study of CD8 T cells in Susac syndrome. With random hexamers, reverse transcription was performed on roughly 0.5 to 1 ug of RNA. TCRdb fed the immunoSEQ multiplex PCR reads into MiXCR, producing one record per CDR3 protein. Of around 190,000 distinct CDR3 sequences in the sample, around 96% were seen once. The specimen sequenced was CD8+ T cells from PBMCs. These receptors all come from a human donor with multiple sclerosis.

The CDR3 region has the DNA TGCGCCAGCAGCCCCCCACCGGGACAGAAAAACATTCAGTACTTC. Protein sequence: CASSPPPGQKNIQYF. The gene calls are TRBV5-1 and TRBJ2-4; 7 bases fit TRBD1. V lost 4 bases and J lost 4; bases outside the gene matches: 8. This CDR3 contains 15 residues. Germline CDR1 is SGHRS and CDR2 is YFSETQ.

V gene TRBV24-1 combines with J gene TRBJ1-5; possibly TRBD1 for D (5 bases). CDR1 is KGHDR, CDR2 SFDVKD, per germline. V was pared by 4 bases and J by 0 bases, with 12 bases between. The CDR3 has 16 residues. The CDR3, as DNA: TGTGCCACCAGTGACCATTGGGGCTGTAGCAATCAGCCCCAGCATTTT. Its translation is CATSDHWGCSNQPQHF.

This clonotype was seen once. This sequence joins TRBV2 and TRBJ2-6; D may match TRBD1 or TRBD2 (5 bases each). Germline V gene data show CDR1 as SNHLY and CDR2 as FYNNEI. The CDR3 has 16 residues. The ends were cut back, 4 bases at V and 0 bases at J, with 10 bases in the middle. Here the CDR3 reads CASSGGWHSGANVLTF. The CDR3 DNA reads as TGTGCCAGCAGTGGGGGGTGGCACTCTGGGGCCAACGTCCTGACTTTC.